These 20 T cell receptor beta chains were sequenced from one sample in a study of blood T cell repertoires in COVID-19. Repertoires were generated with immunoSEQ multiplex PCR, while TCRdb's copy carries only in-frame clones and drops some. The top ten clones hold about 3% of a sample with a few hundred thousand clones, 86% of them seen once. Sequencing was done on a sample of peripheral blood. The receptor source for this set is a woman aged 25 to 45 with active or convalescent COVID-19.

This clone was found a few times. The rearrangement links TRBV6-2 or TRBV6-3 to TRBJ2-3, with TRBD1 matching 11 bases. V was pared by 5 bases and J by 3 bases, with 16 bases of the junction left unmatched. CDR1 is MNHEY, CDR2 SVGEGT, per germline. The CDR3 consists of 19 residues. The CDR3 loop is CASSASGTGGPVKTDTQYF. The CDR3 DNA reads TGTGCCAGCAGTGCCTCGGGGACAGGGGGTCCTGTTAAGACAGATACGCAGTATTTT.

V is TRBV11-3 and J is TRBJ2-1, with 9 positions matching TRBD2. The germline gives CDR1 SGHNT, CDR2 YENEEA. The V and J ends lost 3 bases and 9 bases, in that order; junction bases with no gene match: 6. There are 14 residues in the CDR3. Here the CDR3 reads CASSFSGGPGEQFF. In nucleotides, the CDR3 is TGTGCCAGCAGCTTTAGCGGGGGCCCGGGTGAGCAGTTCTTC.

Turning to this clone: Additional DNA sequences in this sample encode the identical CDR3. The chain combines TRBV11-3 with TRBJ1-1; D call uncertain. The CDR3 is 13 residues long. Germline V gene data show CDR1 as SGHNT and CDR2 as YENEEA. Trimming took 0 bases from V and 1 from J, leaving 3 bases between them. The CDR3 coding sequence is TGTGCCAGCAGCTTAGACAGGAACACTGAAGCTTTCTTT. Translated, it gives CASSLDRNTEAFF.

The chain carries TRBV6-2 or TRBV6-3 and TRBJ1-5; 7 nucleotides agree with TRBD1. Trimming took 6 bases from V and 10 from J; bases not matched to a gene: 9. The CDR3 consists of 13 residues. CDR1 is MNHEY and CDR2 is SVGEGT in the germline V gene. CDR3 protein: CASSPTKGAPQHF. CDR3 sequence (DNA): TGTGCCAGCAGCCCAACCAAGGGGGCTCCCCAGCATTTT.

V and J are TRBV6-2 or TRBV6-3 and TRBJ2-1, with 7 bases aligning to TRBD1. Trimming took 2 bases from V and 8 from J; bases not matched to a gene: 9. Germline V lookup: CDR1 MNHEY, CDR2 SVGEGT. This CDR3 comprises 15 residues. Here the CDR3 reads CASSYGQGDVDEQFF. CDR3 in DNA: TGTGCCAGCAGTTACGGGCAGGGGGATGTCGATGAGCAGTTCTTC.

In its sample, this clone was seen a few times. This chain uses TRBV6-5 with TRBJ2-7, with D maybe TRBD1 (5 bases). The CDR3 covers 14 residues. Trimming cost V 2 bases and J 6 bases, with 14 bases left between them. The germline CDR1 and CDR2 sequences are MNHEY and SVGAGI. CDR3 DNA sequence: TGTGCCAGCAGTTACGACCAGGGAAGAACCGAGCAGTACTTC. As protein: CASSYDQGRTEQYF.

This chain joins TRBV7-8 and TRBJ2-1; 9 bases match TRBD1. Germline V CDR1 and CDR2: SGHVS, FQNEAQ. The V gene end was trimmed by 6 bases and the J gene end by 6 bases; junction bases not matched to a gene: 9. The CDR3 has 15 residues. CDR3 loop: CASSNRDREFNEQFF. Here the CDR3 DNA reads TGTGCCAGCAGTAACCGGGACAGGGAGTTCAATGAGCAGTTCTTC.

The DNA for the CDR3 is TGTGCCAGCAGTGAAAGAGGGGTAGTGGTAGAACTAGCTTATGCCGGGGAGCTGTTTTTT. This translates into CASSERGVVVELAYAGELFF. The chain is built from TRBV2 and TRBJ2-2, with a weak D call TRBD2 (6 bases). CDR1 is SNHLY and CDR2 is FYNNEI in the germline V gene. The CDR3 is made up of 20 amino acids. The V gene lost 2 bases and the J gene lost 6 bases, with 28 bases spanning the gap.

The V gene is TRBV29-1, the J gene TRBJ1-4; the D gene is possibly TRBD1 (5 bases). Per germline, CDR1 SQVTM and CDR2 ANQGSEA. This CDR3 contains 11 residues. The CDR3 nucleotides read TGCGGGGCGGGACGGAATGAAAAACTGTTTTTT. Translation: CGAGRNEKLFF.

The chain combines TRBV18 with TRBJ2-1; a weak D match, TRBD1 (5 bases). CDR3 length equals 15 residues. Germline values: CDR1 KGHSH, CDR2 LQKENI. V lost 5 bases, J lost 6 bases, and 17 bases lay in between. DNA for the CDR3: TGTGCCAGCTCATCCGTGGGGCCACCAGGCAATGAGCAGTTCTTC. It translates to CASSSVGPPGNEQFF.

The chain couples TRBV7-9 to TRBJ2-1; D may be TRBD2 (6 bases). V lost 6 bases and J 14 bases, leaving 14 bases between the germline ends. The CDR3 consists of 11 residues. Germline CDR1 is SEHNR and CDR2 is FQNEAQ (reference sequence). CDR3 protein: CASRYRGGEFF. CDR3 DNA: TGTGCCAGCAGGTACCGGGGAGGTGAGTTCTTC.

The chain is built from TRBV6-2 or TRBV6-3 and TRBJ2-7, with 7 positions matching TRBD1. CDR1 and CDR2 from the germline V gene are MNHEY and SVGEGT. CDR3 size: 15 residues. Germline trimming cut 2 bases from V and 5 bases from J; bases unmatched to any gene: 9. The CDR3 is CASSYDEGAGNEQYF. CDR3 in DNA: TGTGCCAGCAGTTACGATGAGGGGGCAGGAAACGAGCAGTACTTC.

The rearrangement links TRBV18 to TRBJ1-5; weak D call: TRBD1 (5 bases). This CDR3 contains 15 residues. In germline, CDR1 is KGHSH, CDR2 LQKENI. Trimming pared 6 bases from V and 0 bases from J, leaving 12 bases between. The CDR3 is CASSEGHNSNQPQHF. The CDR3 region has the DNA TGTGCCAGCTCCGAAGGACATAATAGCAATCAGCCCCAGCATTTT.

The chain couples TRBV2 to TRBJ2-5; D possibly corresponds to TRBD2 (6 bases). Per the germline V gene, CDR1 is SNHLY and CDR2 is FYNNEI. Trimming pared 7 bases from V and 0 bases from J, leaving 12 bases between. This CDR3 contains 14 residues. The CDR3 spells CASKVGGDQETQYF. The CDR3 nucleotides read TGTGCCAGCAAGGTTGGCGGGGACCAAGAGACCCAGTACTTC.

V gene TRBV11-3 combines with J gene TRBJ2-3; D possibly corresponds to TRBD1 (6 bases). The germline gives CDR1 SGHNT, CDR2 YENEEA. Trimming removed 0 bases from V and 2 bases from J, with 15 bases in between. The CDR3 is 17 amino acids. CDR3 region: CASSLEPGATTTDTQYF. CDR3 nucleotide sequence: TGTGCCAGCAGCTTAGAGCCAGGGGCTACAACCACAGATACGCAGTATTTT.

The chain is built from TRBV4-1 and TRBJ1-2, with D possibly TRBD1 on 6 matching bases. Germline V gene lookup returns CDR1 MGHRA and CDR2 YSYEKL. This CDR3 region has 14 residues. V shed 0 bases and J shed 7 bases, with 12 bases lying between them. For the CDR3, the DNA is TGCGCCAGCAGCCAAGACCCGGGAGGGGGTGGCTACACCTTC. Protein product: CASSQDPGGGGYTF.

This chain links TRBV29-1 with TRBJ1-2; 7 bases line up with TRBD1. CDR1 is SQVTM and CDR2 is ANQGSEA in the germline V gene. The CDR3 has 14 residues. Trimming cost V 5 bases and J 0 bases; bases outside gene matches: 6. CDR3 loop: CSVSEGATNYGYTF. CDR3 coding DNA: TGCAGCGTTAGTGAGGGGGCTACTAACTATGGCTACACCTTC.

This chain connects TRBV28 to TRBJ1-1; TRBD1 aligns across 8 bases. Germline trimming cut 6 bases from V and 10 bases from J; bases unmatched to any gene: 7. The CDR3 sequence is 12 residues long. Germline values: CDR1 MDHEN, CDR2 SYDVKM. Here the CDR3 DNA reads TGTGCCAGCAGCGCAACTGACAGGGGAGCTTTCTTT. Its translation is CASSATDRGAFF.

V and J are TRBV28 and TRBJ1-2; maybe TRBD1 (6 bases). This CDR3 comprises 14 residues. Per the germline V gene, CDR1 is MDHEN and CDR2 is SYDVKM. Between the trimmed V and J ends, which lost 10 bases and 2 bases, there was a span of 17 bases. The CDR3 nucleotides are TGTGCCACAAAAAGGGGGAGCAGGAACTATGGCTACACCTTC. Translating it yields CATKRGSRNYGYTF.

This chain joins TRBV14 and TRBJ1-6, with D possibly matching TRBD1 (6 bases). CDR3 length equals 15 residues. V lost 1 base to trimming and J lost 8 bases, with 12 bases between them. Looked up from germline, CDR1 is SGHDN and CDR2 is FVKESK. The CDR3 protein is CASSQAAGAYSPLHF. The CDR3 nucleotides are TGTGCCAGCAGCCAAGCGGCAGGGGCGTATTCACCCCTCCACTTT.